The clone carrying this TCR beta chain was seen only a few times. What it binds is unknown. The V and J ends lost 1 base and 9 bases respectively, with 7 bases between them. Germline CDR1 reads LGHNA; CDR2 reads YSLEER. CDR3 length: 13 amino acids. The data originate from a study of cytomegalovirus exposure and HLA in healthy donors. The PCR contained 60 Vbeta and 13 Jbeta primers. Using immunoSEQ multiplex PCR, the repertoire was profiled, and TCRdb retains in-frame clones only, with some absent. The sample records about 160,000 clones, over 75% being singletons. Study outcomes and limitations: The study assumed roughly uniform donor sequencing depth for presence/absence analyses. Follow-up analysis seemed to connect common viral pathogens with several of the most significant clusters identified.

This receptor was identified in a woman between 45 and 60 years old in good health and CMV-seropositive. The specimen was PBMCs. V and J are TRBV4-3 and TRBJ1-6, with D possibly being TRBD1 (5 bases). Here the CDR3 DNA reads TGCGCCAGCAGCCAAGGCGGGGGTTCACCCCTCCACTTT. Protein product: CASSQGGGSPLHF.